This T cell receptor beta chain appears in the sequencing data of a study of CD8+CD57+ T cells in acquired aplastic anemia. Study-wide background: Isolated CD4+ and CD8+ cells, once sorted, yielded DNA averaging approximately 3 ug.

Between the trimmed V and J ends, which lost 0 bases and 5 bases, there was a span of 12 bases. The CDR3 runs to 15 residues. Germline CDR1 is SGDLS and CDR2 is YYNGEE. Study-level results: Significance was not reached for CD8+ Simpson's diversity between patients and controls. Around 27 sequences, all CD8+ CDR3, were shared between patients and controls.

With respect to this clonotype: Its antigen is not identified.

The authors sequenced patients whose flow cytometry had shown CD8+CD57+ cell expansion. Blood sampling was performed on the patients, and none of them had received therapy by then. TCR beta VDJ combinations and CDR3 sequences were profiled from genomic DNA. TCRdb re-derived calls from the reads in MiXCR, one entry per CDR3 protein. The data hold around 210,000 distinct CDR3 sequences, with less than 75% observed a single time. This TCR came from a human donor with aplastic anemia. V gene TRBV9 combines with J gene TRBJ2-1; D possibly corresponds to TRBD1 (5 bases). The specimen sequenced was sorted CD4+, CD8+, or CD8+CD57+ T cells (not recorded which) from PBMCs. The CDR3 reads CASSVAGWGNNEQFF. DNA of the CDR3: TGTGCCAGCAGCGTAGCAGGTTGGGGCAACAATGAGCAGTTCTTC.